Below, 9 T cell receptor beta chains from the same sample are listed, as sequenced in a study of control samples from healthy donors and cancer patients (dated by TCRdb to 2018 to 2021). The library was built by means of the immunoSEQ multiplex PCR assay. TCRdb holds this immuneACCESS table with in-frame rearrangements only. Some clones are missing; in checked studies, unresolved V genes explain under half, and the rest has no known cause. The sample table records about 150,000 clones; nearly 95% of these occur just once. Around 2.2% of the sample lies in the top ten. Sequences were obtained from blood. These receptors originate from a man aged 50 to 60 in good health.

This chain links TRBV10-3 with TRBJ2-3, with a weak D call TRBD2 (6 bases). Trimming removed 7 bases at V and 0 bases at J, with 11 bases between. Germline V gene lookup returns CDR1 ENHRY and CDR2 SYGVKD. This CDR3 comprises 14 residues. The CDR3 spells CAIKSRESTDTQYF. As DNA, the CDR3 is TGTGCCATCAAGAGTCGGGAGAGCACAGATACGCAGTATTTT.

This clone came up a few times. V usage is TRBV2 and J usage is TRBJ2-7, with D hard to call. The CDR3 loop spans 17 amino acids. V dropped 2 bases and J dropped 0 bases, with 17 bases sitting between them. Germline-derived CDR1 and CDR2 are SNHLY and FYNNEI. This chain's CDR3 is CASSEFVVPVFSYEQYF. CDR3 coding DNA: TGTGCCAGCAGTGAATTTGTTGTGCCAGTTTTCTCCTACGAGCAGTACTTC.

The chain recombines TRBV7-3 with TRBJ1-1; D remains unclear. V lost 5 bases, J lost 2 bases, and 12 bases lay in between. Germline lookup yields CDR1 SGHTA and CDR2 FQGTGA. The CDR3 has 14 amino acids. For the CDR3, the DNA is TGTGCCAGCAGCCTCCAGGAGACTAACACTGAAGCTTTCTTT. Its protein is CASSLQETNTEAFF.

This chain links TRBV5-1 with TRBJ2-6; TRBD2 matches 8 bases. Losses at the gene ends were 4 bases for V and 4 bases for J; bases not matched to a gene: 13. This CDR3 contains 18 residues. CDR1 and CDR2 (germline): SGHRS, YFSETQ. The CDR3 loop is CASSQRGGVMSGANVLTF. The CDR3 DNA reads as TGCGCCAGCAGCCAACGGGGGGGCGTAATGTCCGGGGCCAACGTCCTGACTTTC.

J is TRBJ2-1 and V is TRBV7-3; TRBD2 might be the D (6 bases). Looked up from germline, CDR1 is SGHTA and CDR2 is FQGTGA. V lost 0 bases, J lost 6 bases, and 12 bases lay in between. CDR3 size: 15 residues. The DNA for the CDR3 is TGTGCCAGCAGCTTAACACCGGGAGCGGGCAATGAGCAGTTCTTC. This sequence encodes CASSLTPGAGNEQFF. The entire variable domain, with the rest obtained from reference TRBV7-3 and TRBJ2-1, is as follows: GAGVSQTPSNKVTEKGKYVELRCDPISGHTALYWYRQSLGQGPEFLIYFQGTGAADDSGLPNDRFFAVRPEGSVSTLKIQRTERGDSAVYLCASSLTPGAGNEQFFGPGTRLTVL.

This clone came up once. The rearrangement uses TRBV7-9 and TRBJ2-7; 11 nucleotides match TRBD1. The ends lost 3 bases at V and 3 bases at J; junction bases unmatched: 4. Germline-derived CDR1 and CDR2 are SEHNR and FQNEAQ (reference sequence). The CDR3 consists of 15 residues. DNA for the CDR3: TGTGCCAGCAGCTTCTTCGGGACAGGGGGCTACGAGCAGTACTTC. It translates to CASSFFGTGGYEQYF.

The V gene is TRBV7-9, the J gene TRBJ1-5; 7 positions match TRBD1. CDR1 and CDR2 from the germline V gene are SEHNR and FQNEAQ (reference sequence). J lost 4 bases, V lost 11 bases, and 8 bases had no gene match. This CDR3 spans 13 amino acids. CDR3 in DNA: TGTGCCGGTAGCAGGGGGGAGAATCAGCCCCAGCATTTT. This codes for CAGSRGENQPQHF.

The chain couples TRBV7-5 to TRBJ2-7; the table's D gene call, TRBD2, was not cross checked with the DNA. TRBV7-5 is listed as a pseudogene. The CDR3 is 14 amino acids. The CDR3 bases are TGTGCCAGTCCCAAAGGTGGCCCTAGCGACGTGCAGTACTTC. This encodes CASPKGGPSDVQYF.

The chain has TRBV7-6 and TRBJ2-5, with D perhaps TRBD1 (6 bases). The CDR3 consists of 17 residues. From germline, CDR1 is SGHVS and CDR2 FNYEAQ. Trimming removed 2 bases from V and 4 bases from J, with 20 bases in between. The CDR3 is CASSLIAVVQGGETQYF. The CDR3 DNA is TGTGCCAGCAGCTTAATCGCAGTTGTACAAGGGGGAGAGACCCAGTACTTC.